Listed below are T cell receptor beta chains from one sample, sequenced in a study of cytomegalovirus exposure and HLA in healthy donors. TCRdb keeps only in-frame clones here, not all; method: immunoSEQ multiplex PCR. The sample lists 130,000 to 150,000 clones, around 67% occurring once. Specimen: PBMCs. The receptor set was obtained from a woman aged 18-35 years in good health and CMV-seronegative. The CDR3 runs from the conserved cysteine through the conserved F or W. Each record gives: J gene, V gene, CDR3 length, CDR3 protein.

>TRBJ2-1|TRBV11-3|15
CASSLSGGSNNEQFF
>TRBJ1-2|TRBV7-2|13
CASSLGQVGGYTF
>TRBJ2-5|TRBV27|16
CASRPRLAGGGETQYF
>TRBJ1-1|TRBV30|11
CAWSYSPEAFF
>TRBJ2-7|TRBV6-4|18
CASSPSPGTGGTYYEQYF
>TRBJ1-1|TRBV6-4|15
CASSESAGWNTEAFF
>TRBJ2-1|TRBV5-6|15
CASSLTGETYNEQFF
>TRBJ2-2|TRBV6-1|15
CASTPDRGLTGELFF
>TRBJ2-7|TRBV6-4|15
CASSGTGPDSYEQYF
>TRBJ1-1|TRBV6-6|16
CASSYPGGGAETEAFF
>TRBJ2-4|TRBV7-3|15
CASSVGRGAKNIQYF
>TRBJ2-5|TRBV5-8|16
CASSLRSGGYQETQYF
>TRBJ1-4|TRBV6-5|15
CASSRTGLGTEKLFF
>TRBJ1-1|TRBV7-2|15
CASSLAAGLNTEAFF
>TRBJ2-2|TRBV6-4|15
CASSRLAGDTGELFF
>TRBJ1-2|TRBV6-4|15
CASSDPTTGYYGYTF
>TRBJ2-5|TRBV9|14
CASSVDSGDPRQYF
>TRBJ2-1|TRBV4-3|16
CASSQDAGGRLNEQFF
>TRBJ1-2|TRBV20-1|11
CSAEEGYGYTF
>TRBJ2-2|TRBV7-9|15
CASSLGSTGTGELFF
>TRBJ2-3|TRBV14|14
CASSLGRHTDTQYF
>TRBJ2-3|TRBV11-3|16
CASSLDPLAGTDTQYF
>TRBJ1-4|TRBV7-8|17
CASSLTPWRTTNEKLFF
>TRBJ1-1|TRBV7-9|13
CASSGDREDKAFF
>TRBJ1-3|TRBV2|14
CASTTGFSGNTIYF
>TRBJ1-5|TRBV5-6|15
CASSLAGRGDQPQHF
>TRBJ1-5|TRBV6-4|15
CASSEATGGIQPQHF
>TRBJ1-4|TRBV9|16
CASSTRGQSVPEKLFF
>TRBJ1-2|TRBV7-3|15
CASSLIGGAGDGYTF
>TRBJ1-5|TRBV5-5|17
CASSPHLATLSGQPQHF
>TRBJ2-6|TRBV19|19
CASSRTRDRGLSGANVLTF
>TRBJ2-2|TRBV18|16
CASSPLAGANTGELFF
>TRBJ1-2|TRBV9|15
CASSVEAGGDYGYTF
>TRBJ1-3|TRBV4-3|16
CASSQDYASSGNTIYF